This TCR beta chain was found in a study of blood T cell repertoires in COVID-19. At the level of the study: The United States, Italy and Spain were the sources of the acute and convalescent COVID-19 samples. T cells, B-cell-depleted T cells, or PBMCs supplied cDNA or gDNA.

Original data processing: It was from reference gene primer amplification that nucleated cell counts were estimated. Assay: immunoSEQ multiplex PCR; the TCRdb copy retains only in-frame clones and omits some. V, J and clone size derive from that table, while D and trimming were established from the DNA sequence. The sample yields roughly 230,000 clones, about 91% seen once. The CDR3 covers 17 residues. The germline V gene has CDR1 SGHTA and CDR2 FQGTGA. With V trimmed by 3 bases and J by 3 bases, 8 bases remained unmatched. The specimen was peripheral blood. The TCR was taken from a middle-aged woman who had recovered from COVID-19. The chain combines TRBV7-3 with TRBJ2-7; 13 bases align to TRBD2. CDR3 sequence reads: CASSFTGTSGALYEQYF. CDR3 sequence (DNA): TGTGCCAGCAGCTTTACCGGGACTAGCGGGGCACTCTACGAGCAGTACTTC.